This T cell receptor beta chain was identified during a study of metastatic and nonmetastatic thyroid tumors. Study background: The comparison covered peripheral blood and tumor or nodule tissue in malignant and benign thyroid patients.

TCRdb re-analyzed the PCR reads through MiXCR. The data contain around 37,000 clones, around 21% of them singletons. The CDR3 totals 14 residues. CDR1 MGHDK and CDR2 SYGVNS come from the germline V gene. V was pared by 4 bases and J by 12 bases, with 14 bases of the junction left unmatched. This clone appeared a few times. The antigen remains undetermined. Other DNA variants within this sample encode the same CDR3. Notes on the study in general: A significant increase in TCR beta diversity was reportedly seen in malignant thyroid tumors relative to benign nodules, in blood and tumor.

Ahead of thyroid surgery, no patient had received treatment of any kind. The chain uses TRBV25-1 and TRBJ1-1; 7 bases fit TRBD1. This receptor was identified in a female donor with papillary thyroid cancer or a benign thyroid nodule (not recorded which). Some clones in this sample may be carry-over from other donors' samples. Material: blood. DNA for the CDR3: TGTGCCAGCAGTGGAGGACAGGAGGTTAAGGGTACTTTCTTT. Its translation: CASSGGQEVKGTFF.